The 31 T cell receptor beta chains presented below share a single source sample, sequenced in a study of response to subunit inactivated influenza vaccine. MiXCR, run by TCRdb on the RT-PCR reads, gives a single entry per CDR3 protein. The repertoire consists of 540,000 or so distinct CDR3 sequences, with approximately 12% occurring once and the leading ten covering over 10%. This specimen was PBMCs from blood, taken roughly 46 days after vaccination. The receptors shown here come from a man aged 50 to 59 who received an inactivated influenza vaccine.

CDR3 sequence reads: CASSPGQGSWYF. For the CDR3, the DNA is TGCGCCAGCAGCCCCGGACAGGGATCTTGGTACTTC. This chain uses TRBV5-1 with TRBJ2-7; 8 bases are a match to TRBD1. Germline loops: CDR1 SGHRS, CDR2 YFSETQ. The CDR3 extends over 12 amino acids. The ends lost 4 bases at V and 12 bases at J; junction bases unmatched: 9. The full variable domain, with the rest looked up from reference TRBV5-1 and TRBJ2-7, is KAGVTQTPRYLIKTRGQQVTLSCSPISGHRSVSWYQQTPGQGLQFLFEYFSETQRNKGNFPGRFSGRQFSNSRSEMNVSTLELGDSALYLCASSPGQGSWYFGPGTRLTVT.

The V gene is TRBV4-2, the J gene TRBJ1-5, with D tentatively TRBD1 (5 bases). Trimming left V 2 bases short and J 5 bases short, with 10 bases between. The CDR3 loop spans 14 amino acids. Germline V gene data show CDR1 as LGHNA and CDR2 as YNFKEQ. This chain's CDR3 is CASSQLGQDQPQHF. The CDR3 DNA is TGTGCCAGCAGCCAACTGGGGCAGGATCAGCCCCAGCATTTT.

V gene TRBV5-1 combines with J gene TRBJ2-3; D may be TRBD1 (6 bases). Between the trimmed V and J ends, which lost 2 bases and 2 bases, there was a span of 9 bases. CDR1 is SGHRS and CDR2 is YFSETQ in the germline V gene. The CDR3 is 14 residues long. CDR3 in amino acids: CASSLQGFTDTQYF. CDR3 in DNA: TGCGCCAGCAGCTTACAGGGTTTCACAGATACGCAGTATTTT.

This clonotype was counted only a few times. The chain is built from TRBV4-2 and TRBJ1-1; possible D gene TRBD1, 6 bases. Trimming pared 0 bases from V and 5 bases from J, leaving 19 bases between. Germline V gives CDR1 LGHNA, CDR2 YNFKEQ. The CDR3 totals 17 residues. DNA for the CDR3: TGTGCCAGCAGCCAAGACTTGTATAACAGGGTCGGTACTGAAGCTTTCTTT. It yields the protein CASSQDLYNRVGTEAFF.

The chain employs TRBV7-9 and TRBJ2-7, with TRBD1 identical over 10 bases. The V gene's germline CDR1 is SEHNR and CDR2 FQNEAQ (reference sequence). Trimming at V came to 5 bases and at J to 5 bases, leaving 6 bases not matched to a gene. There are 14 residues in the CDR3. The CDR3 region has the DNA TGTGCCAGCAGCACCTGGACAGGGGGTAACGAGCAGTACTTC. Protein product: CASSTWTGGNEQYF.

This clonotype was counted at least ten times. The genes are TRBV20-1 and TRBJ2-5; 11 nucleotides align to TRBD2. Germline values: CDR1 DFQATT, CDR2 SNEGSKA (reference sequence). The CDR3 covers 13 residues. V lost 6 bases to trimming and J lost 9 bases; unmatched junction nucleotides: 9. CDR3 sequence reads: CSARLAGPGAQYF. CDR3 DNA sequence: TGCAGTGCCAGACTAGCGGGGCCAGGGGCCCAGTACTTC.

The V gene is TRBV13, the J gene TRBJ2-2; D may match TRBD1 or TRBD2 (5 bases each). V was shortened by 5 bases and J by 1 base, with 17 bases between the two germline ends. Looked up from germline, CDR1 is PRHDT and CDR2 is FYEKMQ (reference sequence). This CDR3 has 17 residues. The CDR3 protein is CASSQLVGTQNTGELFF. The CDR3 region has the DNA TGTGCCAGCAGCCAACTAGTCGGGACCCAGAACACCGGGGAGCTGTTTTTT. The whole variable domain, filled in from reference TRBV13 and TRBJ2-2, reads AAGVIQSPRHLIKEKRETATLKCYPIPRHDTVYWYQQGPGQDPQFLISFYEKMQSDKGSIPDRFSAQQFSDYHSELNMSSLELGDSALYFCASSQLVGTQNTGELFFGEGSRLTVL.

The table lists this clonotype with a few counts. V usage is TRBV4-1 and J usage is TRBJ2-1, with TRBD2 as a possible D gene (6 bases). Germline V CDR1 and CDR2: MGHRA, YSYEKL. V lost 0 bases and J 9 bases, leaving 15 bases between the germline ends. The CDR3 is made up of 15 amino acids. The CDR3 DNA is TGCGCCAGCAGCCAAGAACAGGAGGGTTTCGCTGAGCAGTTCTTC. Its protein product is CASSQEQEGFAEQFF.

The chain recombines TRBV24-1 with TRBJ2-3; a possible D gene is TRBD1 (6 bases). CDR1 and CDR2 from the germline V gene are KGHDR and SFDVKD. V lost 3 bases, J lost 0 bases, and 12 bases lay in between. The CDR3 runs to 16 residues. The CDR3 DNA follows: TGTGCCACCAGTGATCCAGGGGCGTCTAGCACAGATACGCAGTATTTT. Protein product: CATSDPGASSTDTQYF.

At least ten counts were recorded for this clonotype. A much larger clone is a single base away; this may be a read error. This chain connects TRBV6-4 to TRBJ2-3; TRBD1 matches at 7 bases. The CDR3 is 14 residues long. V was clipped by 2 bases and J by 2 bases; unmatched bases: 1. Germline CDR1 reads MRHNA; CDR2 reads SNTAGT. The CDR3 DNA reads as TGTGCCAGCAGTGACGGGACAGCCACAGATACGCAGTATTTT. Protein sequence: CASSDGTATDTQYF.

The chain couples TRBV30 to TRBJ2-7; 11 bases are shared with TRBD1. Trimming took 4 bases from V and 5 from J; bases not matched to a gene: 7. CDR3 size: 14 residues. Germline V CDR1 and CDR2: GTSNPN, SVGIG (reference sequence). The chain's CDR3 is CAWIRRTGGHEQYF. CDR3 in DNA: TGTGCCTGGATTCGCAGGACAGGGGGCCACGAGCAGTACTTC.

This clonotype was recorded many times. J is TRBJ2-1 and V is TRBV20-1, with 12 bases fitting TRBD2. CDR1 is DFQATT and CDR2 is SNEGSKA in the germline V gene (reference sequence). V lost 3 bases and J lost 7; bases outside the gene matches: 4. The CDR3 loop spans 14 amino acids. DNA of the CDR3: TGCAGTGCTAGTAGGACTAGCGGGAAGAATGAGCAGTTCTTC. Translating it yields CSASRTSGKNEQFF.

This clonotype was picked up a small number of times. This chain links TRBV12-3 or TRBV12-4 with TRBJ2-1, with 9 bases fitting TRBD1. Trimming took 7 bases from V and 2 from J; bases not matched to a gene: 6. The CDR3 loop spans 15 amino acids. This CDR3 is CASIAQGAAYNEQFF. The CDR3 bases are TGTGCCAGCATCGCACAGGGGGCCGCCTACAATGAGCAGTTCTTC.

This clonotype was detected only a few times. The chain uses TRBV4-3 and TRBJ2-4; 10 bases align to TRBD1. Trimming cost V 2 bases and J 10 bases; bases outside gene matches: 5. The CDR3 consists of 14 residues. Per germline, CDR1 LGHNA and CDR2 YSLEER. CDR3 coding DNA: TGCGCCAGCAGCCAAAACCCGGGACAGGGGATTCAGTACTTC. The encoded protein is CASSQNPGQGIQYF.

Notes on this clonotype: A much bigger clone sits one base away, suggesting this may be a read error. The rearrangement links TRBV11-2 to TRBJ1-4; no firm D call. Germline CDR1 is SGHAT and CDR2 is FQNNGV. The ends were cut back, 4 bases at V and 8 bases at J, with 11 bases in the middle. This CDR3 is 13 amino acids long. The CDR3 region has the DNA TGTGCCAGCAGCTCGGATGTGGGCGAAAAACTGTTTTTT. Its protein is CASSSDVGEKLFF.

The table lists this clonotype with a few counts. This rearrangement joins TRBV4-1 to TRBJ1-3; D call uncertain. Germline V gives CDR1 MGHRA, CDR2 YSYEKL. This CDR3 has 15 residues. V was shortened by 4 bases and J by 0 bases, with 10 bases between the two germline ends. CDR3 bases: TGCGCCAGCAGCCTAACCGTGGACTCTGGAAACACCATATATTTT. Its translation is CASSLTVDSGNTIYF.

This clonotype was counted a few times. The V and J genes are TRBV6-1 and TRBJ2-4; tentative D call: TRBD2 (7 bases). V gave up 2 bases and J gave up 15 bases, with 20 bases separating them. The CDR3 consists of 14 residues. Germline assignment: CDR1 MNHNS and CDR2 SASEGT. The CDR3 spells CASSETLRGGPGYF. The CDR3 DNA sequence: TGTGCCAGCAGTGAAACCCTAAGGGGGGGCCCTGGGTACTTC.

V is TRBV15 and J is TRBJ1-4; D ambiguous. Trimming stripped 5 bases from V and 3 bases from J, with 13 bases between. The CDR3 totals 15 residues. Germline V gene lookup returns CDR1 LNHNV and CDR2 YYDKDF (reference sequence). CDR3 region: CATSSKARANEKLFF. CDR3 nucleotide sequence: TGTGCCACCAGCTCCAAGGCACGGGCTAATGAAAAACTGTTTTTT.

The chain has TRBV11-2 and TRBJ2-3; 8 bases agree with TRBD2. CDR1 and CDR2 from the germline V gene are SGHAT and FQNNGV. Trimming cost V 2 bases and J 2 bases; bases outside gene matches: 12. This CDR3 is 18 amino acids long. The CDR3 DNA is TGTGCCAGCAGCTTAACCCCTGGGAGCGGGAGTATCACAGATACGCAGTATTTT. Its translation is CASSLTPGSGSITDTQYF.

This clonotype was detected ten times or more. V and J are TRBV12-3 or TRBV12-4 and TRBJ2-3; D perhaps matches TRBD2 (6 bases). V was cut by 2 bases and J by 2 bases, with 11 bases left in between. CDR3 length: 15 residues. The CDR3 DNA reads TGTGCCAGCAGTTTATGGGGACTGAACACAGATACGCAGTATTTT. This encodes CASSLWGLNTDTQYF.

The chain links TRBV7-9 to TRBJ2-1, with 14 bases fitting TRBD2. This CDR3 has 17 amino acids. Germline CDR1 reads SEHNR; CDR2 reads FQNEAQ (reference sequence). V dropped 5 bases and J dropped 5; count of bases not matched to a gene: 8. The CDR3 DNA reads TGTGCCAGCAGCCCCCGACTAGCGGGGGGGCGGGACAATGAGCAGTTCTTC. Protein sequence: CASSPRLAGGRDNEQFF. Combining the CDR3 with reference TRBV7-9 and TRBJ2-1 gives the whole variable domain DTGVSQNPRHKITKRGQNVTFRCDPISEHNRLYWYRQTLGQGPEFLTYFQNEAQLEKSRLLSDRFSAERPKGSFSTLEIQRTEQGDSAMYLCASSPRLAGGRDNEQFFGPGTRLTVL.

This clonotype was seen more than once but under ten times. The genes are TRBV4-2 and TRBJ1-5, with a possible D match to TRBD1 (5 bases). Germline CDR1 reads LGHNA; CDR2 reads YNFKEQ. V shed 3 bases and J shed 2 bases, with 11 bases lying between them. CDR3 length equals 15 residues. The CDR3 reads CASSHVGRGNQPQHF. Here the CDR3 DNA reads TGTGCCAGCAGCCATGTGGGACGCGGCAATCAGCCCCAGCATTTT.

This clonotype has just a few counts. This sequence joins TRBV29-1 and TRBJ2-7, with D perhaps matching TRBD2 (7 bases). The CDR3 extends over 13 amino acids. Germline CDR1 reads SQVTM; CDR2 reads ANQGSEA. V shed 5 bases and J shed 0 bases, with 11 bases lying between them. CDR3 nucleotides: TGCAGCGTTAAAGGGGGGGACTCCTACGAGCAGTACTTC. This encodes CSVKGGDSYEQYF.

V usage is TRBV20-1 and J usage is TRBJ2-1, with D perhaps given as TRBD1 or TRBD2 (6 bases each). Between the trimmed V and J ends, which lost 6 bases and 8 bases, there was a span of 20 bases. The CDR3 is 14 amino acids. Germline-derived CDR1 and CDR2 are DFQATT and SNEGSKA (reference sequence). Here the CDR3 reads CSAQGSSGEDEQFF. The CDR3, as DNA: TGCAGTGCACAGGGATCCTCCGGGGAGGATGAGCAGTTCTTC.

Ten or more counts support this clonotype. This chain links TRBV10-3 with TRBJ2-7, with 9 bases identical to TRBD1. V lost 4 bases to trimming and J lost 1 base; unmatched junction nucleotides: 2. Germline values: CDR1 ENHRY, CDR2 SYGVKD. The CDR3 totals 14 residues. CDR3 in DNA: TGTGCCATCAGTGGGACAGGGGAGTCCTACGAGCAGTACTTC. As protein: CAISGTGESYEQYF.

The V gene is TRBV5-1, the J gene TRBJ2-7; D may be TRBD2 (5 bases). The CDR3 contains 15 residues. The V end lost 4 bases, the J end lost 4 bases, and 18 bases lay between the germline ends. Germline CDR1 and CDR2: SGHRS and YFSETQ. The CDR3 sequence: CASSQSGLGWYEQYF. DNA for the CDR3: TGCGCCAGCAGCCAATCTGGACTCGGTTGGTACGAGCAGTACTTC.

This clonotype has a count of ten or more. V is TRBV20-1 and J is TRBJ2-2; D gene uncertain. V lost 0 bases, J lost 1 base, and 3 bases lay in between. Germline V gene lookup returns CDR1 DFQATT and CDR2 SNEGSKA (reference sequence). This CDR3 contains 13 residues. CDR3 DNA: TGCAGTGCTAGAGACGGGAACACCGGGGAGCTGTTTTTT. Amino acids: CSARDGNTGELFF.

The chain uses TRBV6-1 and TRBJ2-1; TRBD1 matches at 7 bases. V gave up 6 bases and J gave up 2 bases; unmatched junction bases: 10. Germline V CDR1 and CDR2: MNHNS, SASEGT. This CDR3 spans 16 amino acids. The CDR3 sequence: CASSPDRVLTYNEQFF. The DNA of the CDR3 is TGTGCCAGCAGCCCCGACAGGGTTCTCACCTACAATGAGCAGTTCTTC.

This clonotype was observed a handful of times. The chain couples TRBV4-1 to TRBJ2-7; 8 bases are shared with TRBD1. This CDR3 has 16 residues. The germline V gene encodes CDR1 MGHRA and CDR2 YSYEKL. J was trimmed by 4 bases and V by 0 bases; bases with no gene match: 8. As DNA, the CDR3 is TGCGCCAGCAGCCAAGAATCGCTCGGACAGGGATACGAGCAGTACTTC. It yields the protein CASSQESLGQGYEQYF.

The sample holds many counts of this clonotype. The rearrangement uses TRBV20-1 and TRBJ2-3; 10 bases are shared with TRBD2. In germline, CDR1 is DFQATT, CDR2 SNEGSKA (reference sequence). The CDR3 length is 16 residues. Germline trimming cut 1 base from V and 5 bases from J; bases unmatched to any gene: 9. The CDR3 loop is CSARVGTSGIQDTQYF. In DNA form, the CDR3 reads TGCAGTGCTAGAGTAGGCACTAGCGGGATTCAAGATACGCAGTATTTT.

This clonotype occurred a few times. The chain carries TRBV20-1 and TRBJ2-3; 10 bases match TRBD1. Trimming cost V 5 bases and J 2 bases; bases outside gene matches: 7. CDR3 length: 15 amino acids. Per germline, CDR1 DFQATT and CDR2 SNEGSKA (reference sequence). The CDR3 protein is CSAYSGTGDTDTQYF. The CDR3 nucleotides read TGCAGTGCTTATTCCGGGACAGGGGACACAGATACGCAGTATTTT.